This T cell receptor (beta chain) came from a study of cytomegalovirus exposure and HLA in healthy donors. This clone has a single count. No antigen is known for it. Study-wide results and limits: An analysis was carried out later, and it reportedly showed fewer N-insertions in an Asian-associated ancestry cluster than the approximately 610-donor mean. It was reported that TCR beta sequences correctly inferred the HLA-A and HLA-B alleles for most subjects. A later analysis found that most CMV-associated TCR beta chains appeared HLA-restricted.

The PCR was carried out with 60 Vbeta primers and 13 Jbeta primers. The protocol was immunoSEQ multiplex PCR, while the TCRdb copy is restricted to in-frame clones and leaves out a portion. In the table there are some 200,000 clones, 79% of which are singletons. The sequence was collected from a man aged 50 to 60 in good health and CMV-seronegative. Specimen: PBMCs.

Here the CDR3 DNA reads TGTGCCAGCAGTCCCTCTGGGCGAAGCTCCTACAATGAGCAGTTCTTC. Its translation: CASSPSGRSSYNEQFF. The J gene is TRBJ2-1, the V gene TRBV28; D is uncertain. The length of the CDR3 is 16 residues. The V end lost 5 bases, the J end lost 0 bases, and 14 bases lay between the germline ends. Per the germline V gene, CDR1 is MDHEN and CDR2 is SYDVKM.